These 12 T cell receptor beta chains originate from one sample sequenced in a study of metastatic and nonmetastatic thyroid tumors. Thyroid surgery was performed in patients who had received no treatment beforehand. TCRdb reanalyzed the PCR reads with MiXCR. This table has some 23,000 clones, around 13% appearing once. Sequenced input: blood. Receptors originate from a female donor with papillary thyroid cancer or a benign thyroid nodule (not recorded which). Some clones in this sample may be carry-over from other donors' samples.

To note about this clone: This CDR3 fails to terminate in the conserved phenylalanine or tryptophan, so it likely reflects a read error. The limits of the CDR3 on the DNA are not certain, so only TCRdb's listed CDR3 is given. The V gene is TRBV6-1, the J gene TRBJ1-4; the DNA was not compared with TRBD1, the D call given in the table. Germline CDR1 reads MNHNS; CDR2 reads SASEGT. The CDR3 is 14 amino acids in total, end residues counted. The CDR3 region is CASSGDRGNEKLSL.

The DNA of the CDR3 is TGTGCCAGCAGTGTCCGAGGAGCGGGAGGGCGAACCGGGGAGCTGTTTTTT. Its protein is CASSVRGAGGRTGELFF. The V gene is TRBV2, the J gene TRBJ2-2, with 10 bases lining up with TRBD2. Unmatched junction bases numbered 10, after V lost 4 bases and J lost 5 bases. Per germline, CDR1 SNHLY and CDR2 FYNNEI. This CDR3 contains 17 residues. The full variable domain, completed using reference TRBV2 and TRBJ2-2, is EPEVTQTPSHQVTQMGQEVILRCVPISNHLYFYWYRQILGQKVEFLVSFYNNEISEKSEIFDDQFSVERPDGSNFTLKIRSTKLEDSAMYFCASSVRGAGGRTGELFFGEGSRLTVL.

This clone was picked up many times. The rearrangement uses TRBV7-3 and TRBJ2-2; maybe TRBD1 (6 bases). The CDR3 spans 14 residues. The ends were cut back, 6 bases at V and 1 base at J, with 9 bases in the middle. The V gene's germline CDR1 is SGHTA and CDR2 FQGTGA. The CDR3 loop reads CASSRGGNTGELFF. The DNA for the CDR3 is TGTGCCAGCAGTCGAGGGGGGAACACCGGGGAGCTGTTTTTT.

This clone was counted many times. A much larger clone sits a single nucleotide away, making a read error possible. The same CDR3 can be traced to other DNA sequences in this sample. The V gene is TRBV10-1, the J gene TRBJ1-5, with a tentative D call TRBD1 (5 bases). The CDR3 extends over 17 amino acids. Germline V gives CDR1 WNHNN, CDR2 SYGVQD (reference sequence). The CDR3 region is CATQGRENRDSNQPQHF. CDR3 coding DNA: TGTGCCACCCAGGGCCGGGAGAACAGAGATAGCAATCAGCCCCAGCATTTT.

There are many counts of this clone. The chain combines TRBV20-1 with TRBJ2-2, with 9 bases aligning to TRBD2. The J segment lost 9 bases and the V segment lost 5 bases, leaving 10 bases of the junction unmatched. The CDR3 has 14 amino acids. Germline lookup yields CDR1 DFQATT and CDR2 SNEGSKA (reference sequence). CDR3 protein: CSAASGTSKWELFF. The CDR3, as DNA: TGCAGTGCTGCCTCCGGGACTAGCAAGTGGGAGCTGTTTTTT.

The V gene is TRBV6-1, the J gene TRBJ2-7, with 9 bases aligning to TRBD2. Germline CDR1 reads MNHNS; CDR2 reads SASEGT. The CDR3 has 13 residues. V was clipped by 10 bases and J by 8 bases; unmatched bases: 12. The CDR3: CATRAGGPDKQYF. The CDR3 DNA reads TGTGCCACTAGAGCGGGAGGTCCCGACAAGCAGTACTTC.

There are many counts of this clone. Possible read error: a much larger clone is one base away. The chain joins TRBV28 to TRBJ2-7; weak D call: TRBD1 (5 bases). This CDR3 has 14 amino acids. Per germline, CDR1 MDHEN and CDR2 SYDVKM. CDR3 sequence (DNA): TGTACCAGCAACCGACATGGACACTCCTACGAGCAGTACTTC. Its protein is CTSNRHGHSYEQYF.

This clone was recorded many times. The DNA for the CDR3 is TGTGCCAGCTCACCGGGGACAGCGAGCAATCAGCCCCAGCATTTT. Its translation: CASSPGTASNQPQHF. The chain carries TRBV18 and TRBJ1-5; 7 nucleotides line up with TRBD1. The CDR3 extends over 15 amino acids. Germline lookup yields CDR1 KGHSH and CDR2 LQKENI. With 3 bases clipped from V and 1 base from J, the junction kept 3 bases outside the gene matches.

Details on this clone: Because it lacks the conserved phenylalanine or tryptophan at the end, this CDR3 is likely a read error. V is TRBV30 and J is TRBJ2-7; 7 bases line up with TRBD2. Trimming took 5 bases from V and 4 from J; bases not matched to a gene: 8. The V gene's germline CDR1 is GTSNPN and CDR2 SVGIG (reference sequence). The CDR3 contains 13 residues. CDR3 coding DNA: TGTGCCTGGGAGTGGCGGGAGAGGTACGAGCAGTACCTC. As protein: CAWEWRERYEQYL.

This clone was seen a handful of times. DNA of the CDR3: TGTGCCAGCAGCTTAGAGGAGGGCTCCTACGAGCAGTACTTC. This codes for CASSLEEGSYEQYF. The chain carries TRBV7-6 and TRBJ2-7; TRBD2 is a possible D gene (6 bases). There are 14 residues in the CDR3. From germline, CDR1 is SGHVS and CDR2 FNYEAQ. Trimming removed 1 base from V and 0 bases from J, with 7 bases in between.

This clone occurred many times. The V and J genes are TRBV6-1 and TRBJ2-7; 11 bases line up with TRBD1. Germline V lookup: CDR1 MNHNS, CDR2 SASEGT. CDR3 size: 16 residues. The junction had 11 bases not matched to a gene; V was cut back by 5 bases and J by 5 bases. The CDR3 region has the DNA TGTGCCAGCAGTCGCCCGGGGGACAGGGGGTTCCACGAGCAGTACTTC. Its protein is CASSRPGDRGFHEQYF.

The CDR3 sequence: CASSTFLGGAGDNTGYNEQFF. DNA for the CDR3: TGTGCCAGCAGTACTTTCCTGGGGGGAGCGGGAGACAATACGGGTTACAATGAGCAGTTCTTC. The chain couples TRBV6-2 or TRBV6-3 to TRBJ2-1, with 8 bases aligning to TRBD2. CDR1 and CDR2 (germline): MNHEY, SVGEGT. V dropped 5 bases and J dropped 4; count of bases not matched to a gene: 25. The CDR3 sequence is 21 residues long.